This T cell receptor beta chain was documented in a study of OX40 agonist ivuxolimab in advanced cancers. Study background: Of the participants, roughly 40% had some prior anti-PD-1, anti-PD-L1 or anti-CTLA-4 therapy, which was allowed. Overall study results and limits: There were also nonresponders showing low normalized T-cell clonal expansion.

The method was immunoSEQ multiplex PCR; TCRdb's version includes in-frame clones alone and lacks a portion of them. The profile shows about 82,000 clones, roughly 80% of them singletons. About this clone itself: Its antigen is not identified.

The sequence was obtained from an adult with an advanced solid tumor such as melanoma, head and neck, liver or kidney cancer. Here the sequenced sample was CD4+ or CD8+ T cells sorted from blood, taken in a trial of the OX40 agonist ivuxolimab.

CDR3 nucleotide sequence: TGCGCCAGCAGCTCCATGAAGGAAGAGACCCAGTACTTC. This gives the protein CASSSMKEETQYF. V usage is TRBV5-1 and J usage is TRBJ2-5; no definite D call. Germline V gene sequence: CDR1 SGHRS, CDR2 YFSETQ. The V gene lost 3 bases and the J gene lost 3 bases, with 9 bases spanning the gap. This CDR3 comprises 13 residues.